Listed below are T cell receptor beta chains from one sample, sequenced in a study of blood T cell repertoires in COVID-19. TCRdb's table, derived via immunoSEQ multiplex PCR, lists solely in-frame clones and lacks some. The sample lists a few hundred thousand clones; roughly 86% were seen once. The sample comprised PBMCs or T cells enriched from blood (not recorded which). Receptors originate from a man aged 35-49 years in a cohort exposed to, infected with or recovered from COVID-19 (not recorded which). Each CDR3 is given with its conserved first and last residue. Each record gives: V gene, D gene, J gene, clone size, CDR3 protein, CDR3 DNA. The D gene is left open where the match is weak. Clone size appears in some rows only: once, few, many, or a class for an expanded clone.

v_call: TRBV5-1; d_call: NA; j_call: TRBJ2-7; clone_size: NA; cdr3_aa: CASSLGGLRYEQYF; cdr3_nt: TGCGCCAGCAGCTTAGGAGGACTCCGCTACGAGCAGTACTTC
v_call: TRBV19; d_call: NA; j_call: TRBJ1-5; clone_size: NA; cdr3_aa: CASIGAGANSNQPQHF; cdr3_nt: TGTGCCAGTATAGGTGCAGGGGCGAATAGCAATCAGCCCCAGCATTTT
v_call: TRBV7-2; d_call: TRBD2; j_call: TRBJ2-2; clone_size: NA; cdr3_aa: CASSFLAGEGELFF; cdr3_nt: TGTGCCAGCAGCTTTCTAGCGGGAGAAGGGGAGCTGTTTTTT
v_call: TRBV19; d_call: NA; j_call: TRBJ1-1; clone_size: NA; cdr3_aa: CAILDRTIESNTEAFF; cdr3_nt: TGTGCCATACTGGACAGAACAATAGAATCGAACACTGAAGCTTTCTTT
v_call: TRBV5-5; d_call: NA; j_call: TRBJ2-3; clone_size: NA; cdr3_aa: CASSLISGETQYF; cdr3_nt: TGTGCCAGCAGCCTAATCTCAGGGGAGACGCAGTATTTT
v_call: TRBV24-1; d_call: TRBD2; j_call: TRBJ2-1; clone_size: NA; cdr3_aa: CATSAQREGHEQFF; cdr3_nt: TGTGCCACCAGTGCACAGCGGGAGGGCCACGAGCAGTTCTTC
v_call: TRBV5-4; d_call: NA; j_call: TRBJ2-3; clone_size: NA; cdr3_aa: CASSGQLTDTQYF; cdr3_nt: TGTGCCAGCAGCGGACAGTTAACAGATACGCAGTATTTT
v_call: TRBV18; d_call: NA; j_call: TRBJ2-2; clone_size: NA; cdr3_aa: CASSSLNQLGTGELFF; cdr3_nt: TGTGCCAGCTCATCTTTAAACCAACTCGGCACCGGGGAGCTGTTTTTT
v_call: TRBV5-1; d_call: NA; j_call: TRBJ1-2; clone_size: NA; cdr3_aa: CASSLVVPHAVGYTF; cdr3_nt: TGCGCCAGCAGCTTGGTAGTGCCCCACGCCGTTGGCTACACCTTC
v_call: TRBV5-8; d_call: TRBD1; j_call: TRBJ2-7; clone_size: NA; cdr3_aa: CASSRGQGLEQYF; cdr3_nt: TGTGCCAGCAGCCGCGGACAGGGTCTCGAGCAGTACTTC
v_call: TRBV11-2; d_call: NA; j_call: TRBJ1-5; clone_size: NA; cdr3_aa: CASSLDPRSEKHF; cdr3_nt: TGTGCCAGCAGCTTAGATCCCCGCTCGGAGAAGCATTTT
v_call: TRBV5-1; d_call: TRBD1; j_call: TRBJ1-4; clone_size: NA; cdr3_aa: CASRGTGSEKLFF; cdr3_nt: TGCGCCAGCCGCGGGACAGGGTCCGAAAAACTGTTTTTT
v_call: TRBV11-1; d_call: TRBD2; j_call: TRBJ2-7; clone_size: NA; cdr3_aa: CVSSLGGSGTYEQYF; cdr3_nt: TGTGTCAGCAGCTTGGGAGGGAGCGGCACTTACGAGCAGTACTTC
v_call: TRBV10-3; d_call: TRBD1; j_call: TRBJ2-3; clone_size: NA; cdr3_aa: CAIAERGEGAATQYF; cdr3_nt: TGTGCCATCGCCGAGAGGGGCGAGGGGGCGGCTACGCAGTATTTT
v_call: TRBV6-5; d_call: NA; j_call: TRBJ1-1; clone_size: NA; cdr3_aa: CASRGAAPEAFF; cdr3_nt: TGTGCCAGCAGAGGAGCGGCACCTGAAGCTTTCTTT
v_call: TRBV5-1; d_call: TRBD2; j_call: TRBJ2-5; clone_size: NA; cdr3_aa: CASSRGTSGQETQYF; cdr3_nt: TGCGCCAGCAGCCGGGGGACTAGCGGCCAAGAGACCCAGTACTTC
v_call: TRBV5-1; d_call: NA; j_call: TRBJ2-5; clone_size: NA; cdr3_aa: CASSLELAFKTQYF; cdr3_nt: TGCGCCAGCAGCTTGGAACTAGCATTTAAGACCCAGTACTTC
v_call: TRBV6-5; d_call: NA; j_call: TRBJ1-4; clone_size: NA; cdr3_aa: CASSEHEKLFF; cdr3_nt: TGTGCCAGCAGCGAGCATGAAAAACTGTTTTTT
v_call: TRBV5-6; d_call: TRBD1; j_call: TRBJ1-2; clone_size: NA; cdr3_aa: CASSQTGQAFKDGYTF; cdr3_nt: TGTGCCAGCAGCCAAACGGGACAGGCATTTAAAGATGGCTACACCTTC
v_call: TRBV7-3; d_call: NA; j_call: TRBJ2-1; clone_size: NA; cdr3_aa: CASSLNRQDEQFF; cdr3_nt: TGTGCCAGCAGCTTAAATAGACAGGATGAGCAGTTCTTC
v_call: TRBV30; d_call: NA; j_call: TRBJ1-6; clone_size: NA; cdr3_aa: CAWRAQGNSPLHF; cdr3_nt: TGTGCCTGGAGAGCGCAGGGGAATTCACCCCTCCACTTT
v_call: TRBV7-9; d_call: TRBD2; j_call: TRBJ2-7; clone_size: NA; cdr3_aa: CASNGGVTYEQYF; cdr3_nt: TGTGCCAGCAACGGGGGGGTCACCTACGAGCAGTACTTC
v_call: TRBV4-1; d_call: TRBD1; j_call: TRBJ1-5; clone_size: NA; cdr3_aa: CASSHPGQGVGQPQHF; cdr3_nt: TGCGCCAGCAGCCACCCGGGACAGGGGGTTGGTCAGCCCCAGCATTTT
v_call: TRBV2; d_call: TRBD2; j_call: TRBJ2-5; clone_size: NA; cdr3_aa: CASSSIGTSGRAAGTQYF; cdr3_nt: TGTGCCAGCAGTTCGATTGGGACTAGCGGGAGGGCCGCGGGGACCCAGTACTTC
v_call: TRBV2; d_call: NA; j_call: TRBJ1-1; clone_size: NA; cdr3_aa: CATRGERTGTEAFF; cdr3_nt: TGTGCCACCCGCGGGGAGAGGACGGGAACTGAAGCTTTCTTT
v_call: TRBV11-2; d_call: TRBD2; j_call: TRBJ2-7; clone_size: NA; cdr3_aa: CASSSNLGLREGPRDKQYF; cdr3_nt: TGTGCCAGCAGCTCGAATCTGGGGTTGCGGGAGGGCCCAAGGGATAAGCAGTACTTC
v_call: TRBV6-2/TRBV6-3; d_call: NA; j_call: TRBJ1-5; clone_size: NA; cdr3_aa: CASSTQNPLNRDEQPQHF; cdr3_nt: TGTGCCAGCAGTACCCAGAACCCCCTTAACAGGGACGAACAGCCCCAGCATTTT
v_call: TRBV2; d_call: NA; j_call: TRBJ2-3; clone_size: NA; cdr3_aa: CACGLGGSTDTQYF; cdr3_nt: TGTGCCTGCGGACTCGGAGGTAGCACAGATACGCAGTATTTT
v_call: TRBV11-3; d_call: NA; j_call: TRBJ2-5; clone_size: NA; cdr3_aa: CASSLAGIRETQYF; cdr3_nt: TGTGCCAGCAGCTTAGCCGGGATTCGAGAGACCCAGTACTTC
v_call: TRBV4-1; d_call: NA; j_call: TRBJ1-2; clone_size: NA; cdr3_aa: CASSQVVRRTPNYGYTF; cdr3_nt: TGCGCCAGCAGCCAAGTTGTTAGGAGAACTCCTAACTATGGCTACACCTTC
v_call: TRBV7-3; d_call: NA; j_call: TRBJ2-1; clone_size: once; cdr3_aa: CASSSTQQDNEQFF; cdr3_nt: TGTGCCAGCAGCTCCACCCAACAGGACAATGAGCAGTTCTTC
v_call: TRBV5-6; d_call: NA; j_call: TRBJ2-5; clone_size: NA; cdr3_aa: CASSLGLPETQYF; cdr3_nt: TGTGCCAGCAGCTTGGGACTCCCAGAGACCCAGTACTTC
v_call: TRBV4-2; d_call: NA; j_call: TRBJ2-4; clone_size: NA; cdr3_aa: CASSQEADRAKNIQYF; cdr3_nt: TGTGCCAGCAGCCAAGAAGCCGACAGGGCCAAAAACATTCAGTACTTC
v_call: TRBV21-1; d_call: NA; j_call: TRBJ2-7; clone_size: NA; cdr3_aa: CATPGQGADEQYF; cdr3_nt: TGTGCCACCCCGGGACAGGGGGCCGACGAGCAGTACTTC
v_call: TRBV7-2; d_call: NA; j_call: TRBJ2-3; clone_size: NA; cdr3_aa: CASSLVGAVSTDTQYF; cdr3_nt: TGTGCCAGCAGCTTAGTAGGGGCAGTAAGCACAGATACGCAGTATTTT
v_call: TRBV27; d_call: TRBD1; j_call: TRBJ2-7; clone_size: NA; cdr3_aa: CASGVRQGLDEQYF; cdr3_nt: TGTGCCAGCGGAGTACGACAGGGGCTCGACGAGCAGTACTTC
v_call: TRBV7-9; d_call: TRBD1; j_call: TRBJ2-3; clone_size: NA; cdr3_aa: CASGRTGATDTQYF; cdr3_nt: TGTGCCAGCGGACGGACAGGGGCGACAGATACGCAGTATTTT
v_call: TRBV27; d_call: NA; j_call: TRBJ1-5; clone_size: few; cdr3_aa: CASSFWGQPQHF; cdr3_nt: TGTGCCAGCAGTTTCTGGGGCCAGCCCCAGCATTTT
v_call: TRBV10-3; d_call: TRBD1; j_call: TRBJ2-2; clone_size: NA; cdr3_aa: CAIGLGTGGDGTGELFF; cdr3_nt: TGTGCCATCGGACTAGGGACAGGGGGCGATGGGACCGGGGAGCTGTTTTTT
v_call: TRBV30; d_call: NA; j_call: TRBJ2-1; clone_size: few; cdr3_aa: CAWSRLVPEQFF; cdr3_nt: TGTGCCTGGAGTCGACTGGTACCTGAGCAGTTCTTC
v_call: TRBV21-1; d_call: NA; j_call: TRBJ2-3; clone_size: NA; cdr3_aa: CASSKRTGQSTDTQYF; cdr3_nt: TGTGCCAGCAGCAAACGGACAGGGCAAAGCACAGATACGCAGTATTTT
v_call: TRBV7-2; d_call: NA; j_call: TRBJ2-1; clone_size: NA; cdr3_aa: CASSLQGLWNEQFF; cdr3_nt: TGTGCCAGCAGCTTGCAGGGCCTATGGAATGAGCAGTTCTTC
v_call: TRBV3-1/TRBV3-2; d_call: TRBD2; j_call: TRBJ2-5; clone_size: NA; cdr3_aa: CASSQGDYGAQYF; cdr3_nt: TGTGCCAGCAGCCAAGGGGACTATGGGGCCCAGTACTTC
v_call: TRBV6-6; d_call: NA; j_call: TRBJ1-2; clone_size: NA; cdr3_aa: CASRPTGSHGYTF; cdr3_nt: TGTGCCAGCAGACCGACAGGTTCTCATGGCTACACCTTC
v_call: TRBV7-2; d_call: TRBD2; j_call: TRBJ2-3; clone_size: NA; cdr3_aa: CASSLSVSGRDTQYF; cdr3_nt: TGTGCCAGCAGCTTAAGTGTGAGCGGGAGAGATACGCAGTATTTT
v_call: TRBV5-4; d_call: TRBD2; j_call: TRBJ2-3; clone_size: NA; cdr3_aa: CASSTRTSGATDTQYF; cdr3_nt: TGTGCCAGCAGCACGAGGACTAGCGGGGCCACAGATACGCAGTATTTT
v_call: TRBV5-1; d_call: NA; j_call: TRBJ1-6; clone_size: few; cdr3_aa: CASNPGLTNRSPLHF; cdr3_nt: TGCGCCAGCAACCCGGGACTGACGAATCGATCACCCCTCCACTTT